The 27 T cell receptor beta chains listed next were all sequenced from one sample in a study of blood T cell repertoires in COVID-19. The method was immunoSEQ multiplex PCR; TCRdb's version includes in-frame clones alone and lacks a portion of them. The sample has approximately 82,000 clones, roughly 86% seen once. Source material: peripheral blood. The receptors were gathered from a man in his forties or fifties with active or convalescent COVID-19.

V is TRBV21-1 and J is TRBJ2-7; the table assigns TRBD2, which was not confirmed against the DNA. TRBV21-1 is reported as a pseudogene. CDR3 size: 15 residues. In DNA, the CDR3 is TGTGCCAGCAGCCCTCAAGGAGGCAGGCCGTTGGAGCAGTACGTC. Its protein is CASSPQGGRPLEQYV.

The rearrangement joins TRBV9 to TRBJ2-3; 12 positions agree with TRBD2. CDR3 length: 16 residues. Germline V gene sequence: CDR1 SGDLS, CDR2 YYNGEE. Losses at the gene ends were 4 bases for V and 4 bases for J; bases not matched to a gene: 7. The CDR3 region has the DNA TGTGCCAGCAGCTCATGGGCTAGCGGGGGGGCAGATACGCAGTATTTT. The encoded protein is CASSSWASGGADTQYF.

The chain employs TRBV18 and TRBJ2-1; 7 nucleotides match TRBD1. From germline, CDR1 is KGHSH and CDR2 LQKENI. The junction had 9 bases not matched to a gene; V was cut back by 5 bases and J by 8 bases. The CDR3 loop spans 14 amino acids. As DNA, the CDR3 is TGTGCCAGCTCATCGAGACAGGGATGGGATGAGCAGTTCTTC. As protein: CASSSRQGWDEQFF. Full variable domain (remainder filled in from reference TRBV18 and TRBJ2-1): NAGVMQNPRHLVRRRGQEARLRCSPMKGHSHVYWYRQLPEEGLKFMVYLQKENIIDESGMPKERFSAEFPKEGPSILRIQQVVRGDSAAYFCASSSRQGWDEQFFGPGTRLTVL.

V gene TRBV7-2 combines with J gene TRBJ2-2; tentatively, D is TRBD1 (5 bases). The V and J ends lost 5 bases and 6 bases respectively, with 10 bases between them. CDR3 length: 13 residues. Per germline, CDR1 SGHTA and CDR2 FQGNSA. This chain's CDR3 is CASSTRVPGELFF. The CDR3 bases are TGTGCCAGCAGCACCAGGGTACCCGGGGAGCTGTTTTTT.

This chain connects TRBV6-1 to TRBJ1-2, with 7 bases fitting TRBD1. Germline-derived CDR1 and CDR2 are MNHNS and SASEGT. The CDR3 is 16 amino acids. J was trimmed by 4 bases and V by 0 bases; bases with no gene match: 8. CDR3 region: CASSEAGDSGVYGYTF. DNA for the CDR3: TGTGCCAGCAGTGAAGCGGGGGACAGTGGGGTCTATGGCTACACCTTC.

In nucleotides, the CDR3 is TGTGCCAGCAGGCCTCTCGGGACATCTAACTATGGCTACACCTTC. Translated, it gives CASRPLGTSNYGYTF. The chain has TRBV6-5 and TRBJ1-2; weak D call: TRBD1 (6 bases). Per germline, CDR1 MNHEY and CDR2 SVGAGI. Trimming removed 6 bases at V and 0 bases at J, with 14 bases between. The CDR3 runs 15 residues.

The chain employs TRBV19 and TRBJ1-4, with 10 bases aligning to TRBD1. Trimming took 7 bases from V and 7 from J; bases not matched to a gene: 6. This CDR3 comprises 14 residues. Per germline, CDR1 LNHDA and CDR2 SQIVND (reference sequence). The CDR3 loop reads CASMKGTGAEKLFF. The CDR3 nucleotides are TGTGCCAGTATGAAAGGGACAGGGGCTGAAAAACTGTTTTTT.

This clone has a handful of counts. This chain links TRBV27 with TRBJ1-5; D is undetermined. In germline, CDR1 is MNHEY, CDR2 SMNVEV (reference sequence). The CDR3 runs to 14 residues. Trimming pared 4 bases from V and 5 bases from J, leaving 12 bases between. CDR3 bases: TGTGCCAGCAGTTCTCGTTGGGCTCATCAGCCCCAGCATTTT. This codes for CASSSRWAHQPQHF.

This clone turned up a few times. The gene calls are TRBV5-1 and TRBJ2-3; D remains ambiguous. The V and J ends lost 0 bases and 2 bases respectively, with 13 bases between them. This CDR3 comprises 16 residues. Germline V lookup: CDR1 SGHRS, CDR2 YFSETQ. The CDR3 region has the DNA TGCGCCAGCAGCTTGGGTGCGGTCCTAATCACAGATACGCAGTATTTT. Protein sequence: CASSLGAVLITDTQYF.

The chain carries TRBV5-4 and TRBJ2-3, with 13 bases lining up with TRBD2. The trim removed 4 bases at V and 2 bases at J, leaving 7 bases unmatched. The CDR3 is 17 residues long. In germline, CDR1 is SGHNT, CDR2 YYREEE (reference sequence). CDR3 sequence: CASSTRLAGGTTDTQYF. CDR3 DNA sequence: TGTGCCAGCAGCACCCGACTAGCGGGGGGCACCACAGATACGCAGTATTTT. The variable domain in full, completed from reference TRBV5-4 and TRBJ2-3, reads ETGVTQSPTHLIKTRGQQVTLRCSSQSGHNTVSWYQQALGQGPQFIFQYYREEENGRGNFPPRFSGLQFPNYSSELNVNALELDDSALYLCASSTRLAGGTTDTQYFGPGTRLTVL.

This chain connects TRBV6-5 to TRBJ2-7; a possible D gene is TRBD2 (5 bases). The germline CDR1 and CDR2 sequences are MNHEY and SVGAGI. The CDR3 consists of 15 residues. Trimming took 6 bases from V and 4 from J, leaving 19 bases between them. Here the CDR3 reads CASSLQPGNPYEQYV. CDR3 coding DNA: TGTGCCAGCAGCCTACAACCGGGAAATCCTTACGAGCAGTACGTC.

This chain links TRBV7-2 with TRBJ1-4; possibly TRBD1 for D (5 bases). CDR1 is SGHTA, CDR2 FQGNSA, per germline. The germline V and J ends were trimmed by 5 bases and 4 bases, with 11 bases remaining between them. This CDR3 is built from 14 residues. CDR3 residues: CASSGRDYNEKLFF. For the CDR3, the DNA is TGTGCCAGCAGCGGCCGGGACTATAATGAAAAACTGTTTTTT.

The chain joins TRBV4-3 to TRBJ2-7; D gene uncertain. V was clipped by 0 bases and J by 1 base, with 10 bases between them. CDR3 length equals 15 residues. Germline V CDR1 and CDR2: LGHNA, YSLEER. Here the CDR3 reads CASSQEIGRSYEQYF. CDR3 bases: TGCGCCAGCAGCCAAGAAATTGGCAGGTCCTACGAGCAGTACTTC.

The sample holds one count of this clone. The chain couples TRBV6-6 to TRBJ1-1, with D maybe TRBD1 (5 bases). CDR3 length equals 13 residues. V was pared by 2 bases and J by 4 bases, with 8 bases between. CDR1 is MNHNY and CDR2 is SVGAGI in the germline V gene (reference sequence). In nucleotides, the CDR3 is TGTGCCAGCAGTTACGGGGGGAGCACTGAAGCTTTCTTT. Its translation: CASSYGGSTEAFF.

This clone was recorded once. The CDR3 coding sequence is TGCAGCGTTGTGATGGGACAGCGCCAAGAGACCCAGTACTTC. This sequence encodes CSVVMGQRQETQYF. The chain has TRBV29-1 and TRBJ2-5; TRBD1 aligns across 7 bases. V lost 4 bases to trimming and J lost 1 base; unmatched junction nucleotides: 6. CDR3 length: 14 amino acids. Per the germline V gene, CDR1 is SQVTM and CDR2 is ANQGSEA.

The chain has TRBV7-9 and TRBJ2-7, with D possibly TRBD2 on 6 matching bases. The CDR3 covers 13 residues. The germline V gene has CDR1 SEHNR and CDR2 FQNEAQ (reference sequence). V was cut by 4 bases and J by 5 bases, with 12 bases left in between. CDR3 residues: CASSYQEGNEQYF. DNA of the CDR3: TGTGCCAGCAGCTACCAGGAGGGGAACGAGCAGTACTTC.

V is TRBV10-1 and J is TRBJ1-1; 8 bases match TRBD1. In germline, CDR1 is WNHNN, CDR2 SYGVQD (reference sequence). Trimming took 8 bases from V and 1 from J; bases not matched to a gene: 6. The CDR3 sequence is 14 residues long. CDR3 bases: TGCGCCAGCCGTCCCGGGACAGGGAACACTGAAGCTTTCTTT. Amino acid sequence: CASRPGTGNTEAFF.

The chain carries TRBV5-4 and TRBJ1-2; possible D gene TRBD1, 6 bases. Trimming removed 4 bases at V and 0 bases at J, with 10 bases between. From germline, CDR1 is SGHNT and CDR2 YYREEE (reference sequence). This CDR3 is 14 amino acids long. DNA for the CDR3: TGTGCCAGCAGCCCAGGGACATCTAACTATGGCTACACCTTC. Amino acids: CASSPGTSNYGYTF.

The chain has TRBV27 and TRBJ1-3; D is perhaps TRBD1 (6 bases). Germline-derived CDR1 and CDR2 are MNHEY and SMNVEV (reference sequence). Trimming shortened V by 8 bases and J by 0 bases, and 14 bases separated the two germline ends. This CDR3 is 15 amino acids long. CDR3 nucleotides: TGTGCCAGCGGCGAACAGGGTAGCTCTGGAAACACCATATATTTT. Its protein is CASGEQGSSGNTIYF.

The chain couples TRBV6-5 to TRBJ2-1; D might be TRBD2 (5 bases). The V and J ends lost 6 bases and 10 bases respectively, with 19 bases between them. CDR3 length: 14 amino acids. Per the germline V gene, CDR1 is MNHEY and CDR2 is SVGAGI. In DNA form, the CDR3 reads TGTGCCAGCAGGCCATCCGGGGTTTCAGGAGAGCAGTTCTTC. Protein sequence: CASRPSGVSGEQFF.

The rearrangement uses TRBV28 and TRBJ2-1, with 8 bases fitting TRBD2. Germline CDR1 and CDR2: MDHEN and SYDVKM. With V trimmed by 5 bases and J by 1 base, 4 bases remained unmatched. This CDR3 region has 15 residues. Written as DNA, the CDR3 is TGTGCCAGCAGTCCCCGGGGGGGATCCTACAATGAGCAGTTCTTC. This codes for CASSPRGGSYNEQFF.

The chain carries TRBV5-1 and TRBJ1-1, with 8 bases that match TRBD1. The length of the CDR3 is 17 residues. J lost 3 bases, V lost 0 bases, and 10 bases had no gene match. Germline V gene lookup returns CDR1 SGHRS and CDR2 YFSETQ. The CDR3 spells CASSLVAGGGQDTEAFF. The CDR3 DNA follows: TGCGCCAGCAGCTTGGTCGCAGGGGGCGGTCAGGACACTGAAGCTTTCTTT.

V is TRBV28 and J is TRBJ2-4; D is perhaps TRBD1 (5 bases). The germline gives CDR1 MDHEN, CDR2 SYDVKM. V lost 1 base and J lost 3, with 10 bases in between. This CDR3 region has 15 residues. CDR3 nucleotides: TGTGCCAGCAGTTTATTTCAGGGCGGCAAAAACATTCAGTACTTC. It specifies CASSLFQGGKNIQYF.

This clone was detected only once. This chain connects TRBV20-1 to TRBJ2-5, with 7 nucleotides matching TRBD1. This CDR3 is built from 11 residues. Trimming took 8 bases from V and 5 from J; bases not matched to a gene: 5. CDR1 is DFQATT and CDR2 is SNEGSKA in the germline V gene (reference sequence). The CDR3 DNA sequence: TGCAGTTCCTTCAGGGGGGAGACCCAGTACTTC. As protein: CSSFRGETQYF.

CDR3 loop: CASSAQGADGELFF. The CDR3 DNA reads as TGTGCCAGCAGCGCACAGGGGGCGGACGGGGAGCTGTTTTTT. The V and J genes are TRBV7-9 and TRBJ2-2; 9 bases are shared with TRBD1. The CDR3 loop spans 14 amino acids. V lost 5 bases, J lost 7 bases, and 5 bases stayed unmatched. The germline gives CDR1 SEHNR, CDR2 FQNEAQ (reference sequence).

This clone was counted between two and nine times. This chain uses TRBV27 with TRBJ1-2; D uncertain. V shed 0 bases and J shed 5 bases, with 7 bases lying between them. This CDR3 contains 13 residues. CDR1 is MNHEY, CDR2 SMNVEV, per germline (reference sequence). CDR3 nucleotide sequence: TGTGCCAGCAGTTTATCCGACAAGTATGGCTACACCTTC. This gives the protein CASSLSDKYGYTF.

The chain employs TRBV5-4 and TRBJ2-5; 9 bases line up with TRBD2. V was pared by 1 base and J by 2 bases, with 3 bases of the junction left unmatched. This CDR3 spans 15 amino acids. Germline CDR1 and CDR2: SGHNT and YYREEE (reference sequence). CDR3 nucleotide sequence: TGTGCCAGCAGCTTGAAAGCGGGAGGACAAGAGACCCAGTACTTC. This gives the protein CASSLKAGGQETQYF.